This T cell receptor (beta chain) was sequenced in a study of a mutant IDH1 vaccine in newly diagnosed glioma. Study-wide background: Vaccines began 4-6 weeks after radiotherapy alone, or with temozolomide cycles. The therapy given earlier, which was standard therapy, consisted of radiotherapy, temozolomide, or both, and most of the patients received both. Study-level results: Immune responses arising from the vaccine appeared in around 92% of patients. Pseudoprogression seemingly bore no relation to changes in top peripheral T cell clonotypes.

The assay was immunoSEQ multiplex PCR, and TCRdb's table has in-frame clones only and misses some. The data hold more than 55,000 clones, with about 81% observed a single time. This clone was counted a few times. What it binds is not known. Time point in this sample: week 23, last vaccination. It was 300 ug of mutant IDH1 20-mer peptide that made up each vaccine dose, given with topical imiquimod. Trimming pared 7 bases from V and 0 bases from J, leaving 21 bases between. The CDR3 is made up of 17 amino acids. Germline lookup yields CDR1 SEHNR and CDR2 FQNEAQ (reference sequence). The chain links TRBV7-9 to TRBJ1-1; no definite D call. This sample comprised PBMCs, obtained from a glioma patient whose treatment included an IDH1 peptide vaccine. The receptor's source is a woman between 40 and 55 years old with glioma. Some clones in this sample may be carry-over from other donors' samples. CDR3 region: CASTSGSEGEVNTEAFF. The CDR3 region has the DNA TGTGCCAGCACCTCGGGCTCTGAGGGAGAGGTGAACACTGAAGCTTTCTTT. The full variable domain, with the rest looked up from reference TRBV7-9 and TRBJ1-1, is DTGVSQNPRHKITKRGQNVTFRCDPISEHNRLYWYRQTLGQGPEFLTYFQNEAQLEKSRLLSDRFSAERPKGSFSTLEIQRTEQGDSAMYLCASTSGSEGEVNTEAFFGQGTRLTVV.